The source of this T cell receptor beta chain is a study of siplizumab effects on memory and regulatory T cells. For every sample, approximately 9 x 10^4 TCR templates were assayed. Only in-frame clones appear in the TCRdb table, and some are missing; sequencing was by immunoSEQ multiplex PCR. The sample has some 100,000 clones; about 91% are singletons. Points from the study as a whole: Siplizumab cultures yielded proliferating Tregs whose suppressive function was not confirmed. Just a small share of alloreactive clones was traced back to unstimulated subsets. No assignable naive or memory phenotype existed for roughly 75-96% of proliferating CD4+ or CD8+ clones.

Details on this clone: The antigen is undetermined.

V was pared by 2 bases and J by 5 bases, with 12 bases between. The CDR3 spans 14 residues. Germline lookup yields CDR1 MNHEY and CDR2 SVGAGI. Specimen: CD4+ T cells sorted from blood. The TCR originated in a human donor in good health. Some clones in this sample may be carry-over from other donors' samples. The J gene is TRBJ1-2, the V gene TRBV6-5; no reliable D call. The CDR3 region has the DNA TGTGCCAGCAGTTACGGTATAGCGGGGTATGGCTACACCTTC. Amino acids: CASSYGIAGYGYTF.